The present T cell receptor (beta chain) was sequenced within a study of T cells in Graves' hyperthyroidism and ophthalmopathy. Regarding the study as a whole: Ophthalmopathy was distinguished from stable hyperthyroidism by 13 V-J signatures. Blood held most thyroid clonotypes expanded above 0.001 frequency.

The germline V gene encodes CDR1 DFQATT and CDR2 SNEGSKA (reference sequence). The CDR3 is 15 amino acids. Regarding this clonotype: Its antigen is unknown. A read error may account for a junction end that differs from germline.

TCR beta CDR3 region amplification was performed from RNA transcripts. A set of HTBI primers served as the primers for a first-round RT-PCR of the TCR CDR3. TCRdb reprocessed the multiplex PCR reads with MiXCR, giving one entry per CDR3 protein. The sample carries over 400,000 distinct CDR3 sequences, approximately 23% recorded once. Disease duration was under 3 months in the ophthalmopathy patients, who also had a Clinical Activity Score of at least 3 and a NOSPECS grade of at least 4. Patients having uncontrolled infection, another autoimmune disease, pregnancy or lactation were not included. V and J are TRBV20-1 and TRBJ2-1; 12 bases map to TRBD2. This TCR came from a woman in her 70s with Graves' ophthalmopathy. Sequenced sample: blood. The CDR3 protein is CSARGLAGLNSEQFF. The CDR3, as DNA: TGCAGTGCAAGAGGACTAGCGGGACTAAACAGTGAGCAGTTCTTC.